These 18 T cell receptor beta chains originate from one sample sequenced in a study of blood T cell repertoires in COVID-19. The table came from immunoSEQ multiplex PCR; TCRdb's copy has only in-frame clones and leaves some out. The table has fewer than 250,000 clones, about four fifths seen once. Input material: peripheral blood. The receptors come from a woman aged 40 to 49 with active or convalescent COVID-19.

The genes are TRBV6-2 or TRBV6-3 and TRBJ2-7; 10 bases match TRBD2. V gave up 2 bases and J gave up 5 bases; unmatched junction bases: 12. The CDR3 runs to 17 residues. Germline V gives CDR1 MNHEY, CDR2 SVGEGT. CDR3: CASSYRPSSGRADEQYF. The CDR3 nucleotides are TGTGCCAGCAGTTACCGCCCTAGCAGCGGGAGGGCCGACGAGCAGTACTTC.

The rearrangement joins TRBV3-1 (or the pseudogene TRBV3-2) to TRBJ1-6; D possibly corresponds to TRBD1 (5 bases). This CDR3 is built from 15 residues. V dropped 1 base and J dropped 5 bases, with 9 bases sitting between them. CDR1 is LGHDT and CDR2 is YNNKEL in the germline V gene (reference sequence). CDR3 sequence (DNA): TGTGCCAGCAGCCAAGTAGCAGGGAATAATTCACCCCTCCACTTT. It yields the protein CASSQVAGNNSPLHF.

The genes are TRBV15 and TRBJ1-2; 10 bases match TRBD1. The CDR3 contains 16 residues. V gave up 2 bases and J gave up 7 bases; unmatched junction bases: 10. Germline V gives CDR1 LNHNV, CDR2 YYDKDF (reference sequence). The CDR3 nucleotides are TGTGCCACCAGCAGACCTCGGGACAGGGGAGGTGGTGGCTACACCTTC. Its protein is CATSRPRDRGGGGYTF. Full variable domain (outside the CDR3, taken from reference TRBV15 and TRBJ1-2): DAMVIQNPRYQVTQFGKPVTLSCSQTLNHNVMYWYQQKSSQAPKLLFHYYDKDFNNEADTPDNFQSRRPNTSFCFLDIRSPGLGDTAMYLCATSRPRDRGGGGYTFGSGTRLTVV.

This rearrangement joins TRBV6-1 to TRBJ2-7; TRBD1 matches 7 bases. The CDR3 totals 15 residues. The V gene's germline CDR1 is MNHNS and CDR2 SASEGT. V was clipped by 1 base and J by 5 bases; unmatched bases: 8. CDR3 in amino acids: CASSEGRQGRDEQYF. The DNA for the CDR3 is TGTGCCAGCAGTGAAGGTAGACAGGGAAGGGACGAGCAGTACTTC.

The V gene is TRBV7-2, the J gene TRBJ2-3; the match to TRBD2 covers 9 bases. The CDR3 contains 15 residues. Trimming at V came to 6 bases and at J to 1 base, leaving 5 bases not matched to a gene. Germline-derived CDR1 and CDR2 are SGHTA and FQGNSA. The CDR3, as DNA: TGTGCCAGCAGTCCCCCTAGCGGGGGCACAGATACGCAGTATTTT. Translating it yields CASSPPSGGTDTQYF.

In this sample, this clone turned up a few times. The chain is built from TRBV9 and TRBJ1-4; no clear D. CDR1 and CDR2 from the germline V gene are SGDLS and YYNGEE. This CDR3 region has 14 residues. The V gene lost 4 bases and the J gene lost 0 bases, with 7 bases spanning the gap. The DNA of the CDR3 is TGTGCCAGCAGCCAGTTTCCAACTAATGAAAAACTGTTTTTT. Protein: CASSQFPTNEKLFF.

This chain connects TRBV6-1 to TRBJ1-2, with a weak D call TRBD1 (5 bases). V was trimmed by 2 bases and J by 3 bases, leaving 10 bases between them. This CDR3 spans 14 amino acids. Germline V lookup: CDR1 MNHNS, CDR2 SASEGT. The CDR3 reads CASSEWGGDYGYTF. CDR3 nucleotides: TGTGCCAGCAGTGAATGGGGCGGCGACTATGGCTACACCTTC.

The chain links TRBV6-5 to TRBJ2-3; D is possibly TRBD2 (6 bases). Germline CDR1 is MNHEY and CDR2 is SVGAGI. V was trimmed by 6 bases and J by 4 bases, leaving 17 bases between them. The CDR3 totals 15 residues. CDR3 DNA: TGTGCCAGCAGGCGACTAGTCCGGCGGCCAGATACGCAGTATTTT. Translating it yields CASRRLVRRPDTQYF.

This chain joins TRBV2 and TRBJ2-5, with D possibly TRBD2 on 6 matching bases. Germline V gene data show CDR1 as SNHLY and CDR2 as FYNNEI. This CDR3 is built from 11 residues. Trimming took 6 bases from V and 4 from J, leaving 6 bases between them. CDR3 bases: TGTGCCAGCAGCGGGGGAGAGACCCAGTACTTC. Protein product: CASSGGETQYF.

CDR3 coding DNA: TGTGCCAGCAGCCAAGTGACAGGGGGCTATGGCTACACCTTC. Translated: CASSQVTGGYGYTF. The J gene is TRBJ1-2, the V gene TRBV14; 9 bases line up with TRBD1. This CDR3 region has 14 residues. Unmatched junction bases numbered 1, after V lost 1 base and J lost 4 bases. The germline gives CDR1 SGHDN, CDR2 FVKESK.

The chain is built from TRBV11-3 and TRBJ2-7; D might be TRBD2 (5 bases). V lost 4 bases and J 5 bases, leaving 18 bases between the germline ends. Looked up from germline, CDR1 is SGHNT and CDR2 is YENEEA. The CDR3 consists of 15 residues. This CDR3 is CASSSGFLRRNEQYF. The CDR3 region has the DNA TGTGCCAGCAGCTCGGGATTTCTAAGGAGGAACGAGCAGTACTTC.

The rearrangement joins TRBV5-1 to TRBJ1-2; TRBD1 might be the D (6 bases). This CDR3 contains 14 residues. The V and J ends lost 4 bases and 9 bases respectively, with 19 bases between them. Germline CDR1 is SGHRS and CDR2 is YFSETQ. CDR3 protein: CASSDRRGTPSYTF. The CDR3, as DNA: TGCGCCAGCAGCGACAGGAGAGGGACACCTAGCTACACCTTC.

The chain uses TRBV3-1 (or the pseudogene TRBV3-2) and TRBJ1-1; no clear D gene. The CDR3 extends over 12 amino acids. In germline, CDR1 is LGHDT, CDR2 YNNKEL (reference sequence). V lost 6 bases, J lost 1 base, and 6 bases lay in between. CDR3 sequence: CASSQENTEAFF. DNA for the CDR3: TGTGCCAGCAGTCAGGAGAACACTGAAGCTTTCTTT.

This clone was found once. This rearrangement joins TRBV19 to TRBJ2-7, with D possibly being TRBD2 (6 bases). Germline V gene lookup returns CDR1 LNHDA and CDR2 SQIVND (reference sequence). Trimming shortened V by 3 bases and J by 4 bases, and 16 bases separated the two germline ends. The CDR3 runs 15 residues. CDR3 region: CASSIRGGTAYEQYF. The DNA for the CDR3 is TGTGCCAGTAGTATTAGGGGCGGGACGGCTTACGAGCAGTACTTC.

The DNA of the CDR3 is TGTGCCAGCAGACAGGCCGCAGCCTACGAGCAGTACTTC. As protein: CASRQAAAYEQYF. V usage is TRBV14 and J usage is TRBJ2-7; D might be TRBD1 (5 bases). V was pared by 6 bases and J by 2 bases, with 11 bases between. Germline CDR1 SGHDN, CDR2 FVKESK. The CDR3 contains 13 residues.

The V call is TRBV6-5, the J call TRBJ1-2; D is unclear. The CDR3 runs to 13 residues. V shed 6 bases and J shed 2 bases, with 10 bases lying between them. Per the germline V gene, CDR1 is MNHEY and CDR2 is SVGAGI. CDR3 region: CASRSGSNYGYTF. The CDR3 nucleotides read TGTGCCAGCAGATCGGGGAGCAACTATGGCTACACCTTC.

This sequence joins TRBV28 and TRBJ1-2, with unresolved D. The CDR3 extends over 11 amino acids. In germline, CDR1 is MDHEN, CDR2 SYDVKM. CDR3 DNA: TGTGCGACTGTTGACTACTATGGCTACACCTTC. Translation gives CATVDYYGYTF.

The CDR3 is CASSIRQGARLVRTFF. CDR3 sequence (DNA): TGTGCCAGCAGTATTCGACAGGGGGCCCGGTTGGTGAGGACTTTCTTT. J is TRBJ1-1 and V is TRBV27, with 10 bases that match TRBD1. This CDR3 spans 16 amino acids. Trimming at V came to 5 bases and at J to 12 bases, leaving 18 bases not matched to a gene. CDR1 is MNHEY and CDR2 is SMNVEV in the germline V gene (reference sequence).